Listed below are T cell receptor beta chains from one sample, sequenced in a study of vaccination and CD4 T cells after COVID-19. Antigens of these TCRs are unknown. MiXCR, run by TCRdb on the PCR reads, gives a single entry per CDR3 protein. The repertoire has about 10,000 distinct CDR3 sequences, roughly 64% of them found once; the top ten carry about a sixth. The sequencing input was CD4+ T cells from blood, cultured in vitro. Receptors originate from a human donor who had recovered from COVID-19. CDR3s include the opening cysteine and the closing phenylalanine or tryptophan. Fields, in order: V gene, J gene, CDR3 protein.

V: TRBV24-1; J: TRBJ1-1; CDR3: CATWECSVPNTEAFF
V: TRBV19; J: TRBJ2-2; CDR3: CASSGPGDNTGELFF
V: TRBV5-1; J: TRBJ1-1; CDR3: CASSSSTLNTEAFF
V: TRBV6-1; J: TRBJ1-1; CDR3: CASSREGNTEAFF
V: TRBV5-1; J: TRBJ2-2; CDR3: CASSLDRGPGELFF
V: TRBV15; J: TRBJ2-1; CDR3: CATSPPQLAGGNEQFF
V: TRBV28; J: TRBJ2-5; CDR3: CASSSHRGGVETQYF
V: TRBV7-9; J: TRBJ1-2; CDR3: CASSPTGTIYGYTF
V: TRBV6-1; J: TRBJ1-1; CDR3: CASSRDGTGLTEAFF
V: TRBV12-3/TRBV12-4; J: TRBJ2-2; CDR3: CASSLARTGKAGELFF
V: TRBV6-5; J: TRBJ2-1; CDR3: CASSYGSGAYNEQFF